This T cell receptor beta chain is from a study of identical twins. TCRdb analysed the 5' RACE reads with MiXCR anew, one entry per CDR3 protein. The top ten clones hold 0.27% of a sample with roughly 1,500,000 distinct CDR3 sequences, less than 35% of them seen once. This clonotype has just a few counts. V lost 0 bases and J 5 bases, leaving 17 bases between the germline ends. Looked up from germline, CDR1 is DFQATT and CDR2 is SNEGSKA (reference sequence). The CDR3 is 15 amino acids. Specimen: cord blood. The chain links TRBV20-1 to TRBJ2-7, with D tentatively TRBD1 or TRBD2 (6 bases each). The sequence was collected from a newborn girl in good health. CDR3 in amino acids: CSARDPGGAWDEQYF. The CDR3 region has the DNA TGCAGTGCTAGAGATCCCGGGGGCGCTTGGGACGAGCAGTACTTC.